This T cell receptor (beta chain) comes out of a study of vaccination and CD4 T cells after COVID-19. Overall study: Collection of post-vaccine samples followed dose two by a median approximately 76 days, spanning a range of 14 to 241. Investigators stimulated cells with overlapping spike peptides drawn from SARS-CoV-2, HCoV-NL63, HCoV-OC43 and HCoV-229E.

Germline loops: CDR1 SEHNR, CDR2 FQNEAQ (reference sequence). The CDR3 has 18 residues. V gave up 1 base and J gave up 1 base, with 18 bases separating them. As regards this clonotype: What it binds is unknown.

As to time point: late sampling 161 to 241 days after vaccination in a few convalescent patients. Treatment in this sample: roughly ten-day PBMC culture with coronavirus spike peptide pools or control peptides (ViraFEST assay). With 8.5 to 10 ug/ml peptide pools and roughly 9.8 IU/ml IL-2, PBMCs were cultured at approximately 2 million per well. The authors swapped half the medium for fresh IL-2 medium on days 3 and 7. Sequencing of cultured CD4+ T cell DNA used the Oncomine TCR Beta short-read assay. In TCRdb, the PCR reads were re-called with MiXCR into one record per CDR3 protein. The sample shows about 22,000 distinct CDR3 sequences, about 32% of them seen only once.

Material: CD4+ T cells from blood, cultured in vitro, obtained about 7 months after SARS-CoV-2 vaccination. The origin of this receptor is a human donor who had recovered from COVID-19. The V call is TRBV7-9, the J call TRBJ2-3, with D possibly being TRBD1 (6 bases). The CDR3 is CASSLGTLQGPRTDTQYF. DNA of the CDR3: TGTGCCAGCAGCTTAGGGACACTACAGGGCCCTCGCACAGATACGCAGTATTTT.